A single sample gave rise to the 19 T cell receptor beta chains below, sequenced in a study of cytomegalovirus exposure and HLA in healthy donors. The PCR ran on 60 Vbeta and 13 Jbeta primers. Method: immunoSEQ multiplex PCR; TCRdb's copy keeps in-frame clones and lacks some. The data show about 180,000 clones, 80% to 90% seen once. The sequencing sample was made of PBMCs. The receptors here all came from a girl aged 2 to 10 in good health and CMV-seropositive.

In this sample, this clone turned up once. The chain joins TRBV5-1 to TRBJ2-4, with TRBD1 matching over 9 bases. The V gene end was trimmed by 4 bases and the J gene end by 6 bases; junction bases not matched to a gene: 5. The germline V gene has CDR1 SGHRS and CDR2 YFSETQ. The CDR3 covers 14 residues. As DNA, the CDR3 is TGCGCCAGCAGCGGAGACAGGGGGAGAAACATTCAGTACTTC. The encoded protein is CASSGDRGRNIQYF.

The rearrangement links TRBV7-9 to TRBJ2-1, with a tentative D call TRBD2 (5 bases). The length of the CDR3 is 12 residues. V shed 5 bases and J shed 13 bases, with 15 bases lying between them. Looked up from germline, CDR1 is SEHNR and CDR2 is FQNEAQ (reference sequence). Here the CDR3 reads CASSPQAAVQFF. CDR3 in DNA: TGTGCCAGCAGCCCTCAAGCGGCTGTCCAGTTCTTC.

The chain has TRBV29-1 and TRBJ1-6, with D perhaps matching TRBD1 (5 bases). V was shortened by 2 bases and J by 7 bases, with 18 bases between the two germline ends. The CDR3 runs to 16 residues. The germline gives CDR1 SQVTM, CDR2 ANQGSEA. The CDR3 bases are TGCAGCGTTGAACCAGGGACTTCGATCAGCAATTCACCCCTCCACTTT. Translation: CSVEPGTSISNSPLHF.

The chain links TRBV4-1 to TRBJ1-1; maybe TRBD1 (5 bases). V gave up 6 bases and J gave up 2 bases, with 10 bases separating them. The CDR3 has 13 residues. The germline V gene has CDR1 MGHRA and CDR2 YSYEKL. CDR3 sequence reads: CASRQGLNTEAFF. The CDR3 DNA sequence: TGCGCCAGCAGGCAGGGACTCAACACTGAAGCTTTCTTT.

The chain uses TRBV27 and TRBJ2-7, with 8 positions matching TRBD2. CDR1 is MNHEY, CDR2 SMNVEV, per germline (reference sequence). The V gene end was trimmed by 5 bases and the J gene end by 5 bases; junction bases not matched to a gene: 8. The CDR3 runs 14 residues. CDR3 sequence reads: CASSPFGLANEQYF. CDR3 sequence (DNA): TGTGCCAGCAGTCCCTTCGGACTAGCTAACGAGCAGTACTTC.

The J gene is TRBJ2-7, the V gene TRBV28; D unclear. V lost 3 bases, J lost 1 base, and 10 bases lay in between. Germline V gives CDR1 MDHEN, CDR2 SYDVKM. The CDR3 is 14 amino acids. CDR3 DNA sequence: TGTGCCAGCAGTTTGGCCAGAAAATCCTACGAGCAGTACTTC. This sequence encodes CASSLARKSYEQYF.

The chain joins TRBV6-5 to TRBJ2-7; D is undetermined. With 1 base removed from V and 1 base from J, the gap between germline ends came to 8 bases. CDR3 length: 14 residues. CDR1 and CDR2 from the germline V gene are MNHEY and SVGAGI. This CDR3 is CASSYFSESYEQYF. In nucleotides, the CDR3 is TGTGCCAGCAGTTACTTTTCTGAGTCCTACGAGCAGTACTTC.

The chain uses TRBV25-1 and TRBJ1-2; unclear D gene. The germline CDR1 and CDR2 sequences are MGHDK and SYGVNS. The CDR3 is 11 residues long. The V gene lost 5 bases and the J gene lost 4 bases, with 5 bases spanning the gap. CDR3 loop: CASSFSYGYTF. CDR3 coding DNA: TGTGCCAGCAGTTTCAGCTATGGCTACACCTTC.

The chain carries TRBV4-2 and TRBJ1-6, with a weak D call TRBD1 (5 bases). The CDR3 runs to 15 residues. The V gene lost 4 bases and the J gene lost 9 bases, with 16 bases spanning the gap. In germline, CDR1 is LGHNA, CDR2 YNFKEQ. CDR3 sequence reads: CASSPKAGLGSPLHF. CDR3 in DNA: TGTGCCAGCAGCCCTAAAGCGGGGCTGGGTTCACCCCTCCACTTT.

The rearrangement uses TRBV27 and TRBJ1-1; no reliable D call. Germline assignment: CDR1 MNHEY and CDR2 SMNVEV (reference sequence). Between the trimmed V and J ends, which lost 7 bases and 1 base, there was a span of 13 bases. The CDR3 has 14 amino acids. CDR3 sequence: CASMMILSNTEAFF. CDR3 DNA sequence: TGTGCCAGCATGATGATTCTATCGAACACTGAAGCTTTCTTT.

This chain connects TRBV28 to TRBJ1-2, with 7 nucleotides matching TRBD1. Germline CDR1 MDHEN, CDR2 SYDVKM. This CDR3 contains 16 residues. V trimming: 4 bases; J trimming: 4 bases; junction bases outside the gene matches: 12. In nucleotides, the CDR3 is TGTGCCAGCAGTTCTACGGCTAGACAGGGTTCCTATGGCTACACCTTC. It is translated as CASSSTARQGSYGYTF.

The chain is built from TRBV27 and TRBJ1-1; 8 positions agree with TRBD1. Germline assignment: CDR1 MNHEY and CDR2 SMNVEV (reference sequence). Germline trimming cut 3 bases from V and 0 bases from J; bases unmatched to any gene: 0. The CDR3 sequence is 14 residues long. This chain's CDR3 is CASSLDRVNTEAFF. Here the CDR3 DNA reads TGTGCCAGCAGTTTGGACAGGGTGAACACTGAAGCTTTCTTT.

This rearrangement joins TRBV4-2 to TRBJ2-1; no firm D call. Looked up from germline, CDR1 is LGHNA and CDR2 is YNFKEQ. Trimming took off 0 bases at V and 11 bases at J, with 5 bases between the two ends. CDR3 size: 11 residues. The CDR3 coding sequence is TGTGCCAGCAGCCAAGATTGGCAGCAGTTCTTC. Residues: CASSQDWQQFF.

V and J are TRBV5-1 and TRBJ2-3; tentatively, D is TRBD1 (5 bases). Looked up from germline, CDR1 is SGHRS and CDR2 is YFSETQ. V was pared by 8 bases and J by 3 bases, with 16 bases between. The CDR3 totals 14 residues. The CDR3 protein is CASNRRVGTDTQYF. The CDR3 DNA reads as TGCGCCAGTAACCGCAGGGTAGGAACAGATACGCAGTATTTT.

This chain links TRBV6-1 with TRBJ1-6; 7 nucleotides agree with TRBD1. Germline CDR1 MNHNS, CDR2 SASEGT. This CDR3 is 14 amino acids long. After removal of 4 bases from V and 9 bases from J, the junction contained 6 bases not matched to a gene. The CDR3, as DNA: TGTGCCAGCAGTGTAAAAGACAGGGCTTCACCCCTCCACTTT. Protein sequence: CASSVKDRASPLHF.

The chain combines TRBV20-1 with TRBJ2-7, with D tentatively TRBD1 (6 bases). V lost 3 bases and J 6 bases, leaving 9 bases between the germline ends. This CDR3 spans 11 amino acids. CDR1 DFQATT and CDR2 SNEGSKA come from the germline V gene (reference sequence). CDR3 bases: TGCAGTGCTAGTCAGGGGTCCGAGCAGTACTTC. Its translation: CSASQGSEQYF.

The chain has TRBV4-2 and TRBJ2-7, with TRBD1 matching 8 bases. Germline V gene sequence: CDR1 LGHNA, CDR2 YNFKEQ. The length of the CDR3 is 15 residues. V gave up 2 bases and J gave up 2 bases; unmatched junction bases: 5. CDR3 sequence: CASSQYRDRTYEQYF. CDR3 in DNA: TGTGCCAGCAGCCAATACCGGGACAGGACCTACGAGCAGTACTTC.

The rearrangement links TRBV6-1 to TRBJ1-6; 7 positions agree with TRBD1. The CDR3 has 13 amino acids. In germline, CDR1 is MNHNS, CDR2 SASEGT. The V segment lost 10 bases and the J segment 7 bases; nucleotides outside the gene matches: 7. CDR3 bases: TGTGCCACCTGGGGACAGCTAAATTCACCCCTCCACTTT. Residues: CATWGQLNSPLHF.

This rearrangement joins TRBV30 to TRBJ2-5, with 15 positions matching TRBD2. The J call may be mistaken, given a closer DNA end match to TRBJ2-7. This CDR3 has 15 amino acids. Germline V lookup: CDR1 GTSNPN, CDR2 SVGIG (reference sequence). This CDR3 reads CARGLAGGQTYEQYF. As DNA, the CDR3 is TGTGCCCGGGGACTAGCGGGAGGTCAAACCTACGAGCAGTACTTC.